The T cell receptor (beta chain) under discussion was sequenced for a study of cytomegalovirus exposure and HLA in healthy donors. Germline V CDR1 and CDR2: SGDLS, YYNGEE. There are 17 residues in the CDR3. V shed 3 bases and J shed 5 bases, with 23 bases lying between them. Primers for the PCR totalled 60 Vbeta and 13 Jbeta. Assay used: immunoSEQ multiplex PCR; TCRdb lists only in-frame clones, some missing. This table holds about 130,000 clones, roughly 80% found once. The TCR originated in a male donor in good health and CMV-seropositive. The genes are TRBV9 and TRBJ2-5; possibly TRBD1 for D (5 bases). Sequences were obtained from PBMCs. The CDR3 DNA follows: TGTGCCAGCAGCGCCAGCTCAGCAGGGTATGGGAAGGAGACCCAGTACTTC. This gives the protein CASSASSAGYGKETQYF.